The 29 T cell receptor beta chains below come from one sample, sequenced in a study of PD-1 blockade in classical Hodgkin lymphoma. No patient escaped relapse after autologous stem cell transplantation, and brentuximab vedotin exposure varied. TCRdb's table, derived via immunoSEQ multiplex PCR, lists solely in-frame clones and lacks some. The repertoire consists of 43,000 or so clones, with approximately 73% occurring once and the leading ten covering approximately 11%. The sequencing used peripheral blood mononuclear cells (PBMCs), collected at baseline. These receptors were obtained from a human donor with classical Hodgkin lymphoma.

This clone was detected only a few times. This chain joins TRBV27 and TRBJ1-4, with D perhaps matching TRBD1 (5 bases). The V and J ends lost 8 bases and 2 bases respectively, with 21 bases between them. This CDR3 contains 17 residues. CDR1 is MNHEY and CDR2 is SMNVEV in the germline V gene (reference sequence). As DNA, the CDR3 is TGTGCCAGCTCCGAGGGTCCGGGGGGGTGGACTAATGAAAAACTGTTTTTT. Protein product: CASSEGPGGWTNEKLFF.

This clone showed up many times. The chain recombines TRBV5-1 with TRBJ2-4, with TRBD1 matching 8 bases. V shed 3 bases and J 0 bases; nucleotides not matched to a gene: 5. The CDR3 contains 16 residues. Germline values: CDR1 SGHRS, CDR2 YFSETQ. CDR3 sequence reads: CASSSGTGLAKNIQYF. The CDR3 DNA follows: TGCGCCAGCAGCTCGGGGACAGGCTTAGCCAAAAACATTCAGTACTTC.

This clone was seen at least ten times. CDR3 protein: CASSPGQGEGYGYTF. CDR3 coding DNA: TGTGCCAGCAGCCCTGGACAGGGGGAAGGATATGGCTACACCTTC. The chain is built from TRBV7-9 and TRBJ1-2; 10 bases fit TRBD1. Germline CDR1 SEHNR, CDR2 FQNEAQ (reference sequence). V was clipped by 5 bases and J by 5 bases; unmatched bases: 8. This CDR3 has 15 amino acids.

There are a few counts of this clone. The chain carries TRBV5-5 and TRBJ1-2; 7 nucleotides agree with TRBD1. Germline V lookup: CDR1 SGHKS, CDR2 YYEKEE (reference sequence). The CDR3 runs 14 residues. Losses at the gene ends were 4 bases for V and 3 bases for J; bases not matched to a gene: 6. The CDR3 reads CASSRGGADYGYTF. For the CDR3, the DNA is TGTGCCAGCAGCCGAGGGGGCGCAGACTATGGCTACACCTTC.

The genes are TRBV9 and TRBJ1-1; D gene ambiguous. Trimming left V 0 bases short and J 2 bases short, with 8 bases between. This CDR3 has 14 amino acids. The germline V gene encodes CDR1 SGDLS and CDR2 YYNGEE. DNA of the CDR3: TGTGCCAGCAGCGTAGGAGACGGTAACACTGAAGCTTTCTTT. Amino acid sequence: CASSVGDGNTEAFF.

The V gene is TRBV6-1, the J gene TRBJ1-1, with D maybe TRBD1 (6 bases). Germline CDR1 is MNHNS and CDR2 is SASEGT. V lost 4 bases to trimming and J lost 11 bases, with 11 bases between them. The CDR3 contains 11 residues. The CDR3, as DNA: TGTGCCAGCAGTGCTACAGGGACTGCTTTCTTT. Amino acid sequence: CASSATGTAFF.

In its sample, this clone was seen a few times. V usage is TRBV7-9 and J usage is TRBJ1-2; 7 nucleotides match TRBD1. The CDR3 contains 14 residues. Germline loops: CDR1 SEHNR, CDR2 FQNEAQ (reference sequence). V gave up 5 bases and J gave up 8 bases; unmatched junction bases: 11. CDR3 residues: CASSTPYRGGGYTF. The CDR3 region has the DNA TGTGCCAGCAGCACACCTTACAGGGGAGGGGGCTACACCTTC.

The chain carries TRBV11-2 and TRBJ1-1, with unresolved D. The CDR3 has 13 amino acids. Trimming removed 2 bases at V and 4 bases at J, with 8 bases between. Germline assignment: CDR1 SGHAT and CDR2 FQNNGV. This chain's CDR3 is CASSLSSATEAFF. The CDR3 nucleotides read TGTGCCAGCAGCTTATCCAGCGCCACTGAAGCTTTCTTT.

J is TRBJ2-1 and V is TRBV28; D remains unclear. The CDR3 is 12 amino acids. Looked up from germline, CDR1 is MDHEN and CDR2 is SYDVKM. The ends were cut back, 7 bases at V and 7 bases at J, with 11 bases in the middle. CDR3 in amino acids: CASNTAENEQFF. For the CDR3, the DNA is TGTGCCAGCAATACCGCAGAAAATGAGCAGTTCTTC.

V usage is TRBV4-1 and J usage is TRBJ1-1; D is uncertain. The CDR3 sequence is 16 residues long. Trimming took off 0 bases at V and 0 bases at J, with 11 bases between the two ends. Germline V gene lookup returns CDR1 MGHRA and CDR2 YSYEKL. For the CDR3, the DNA is TGCGCCAGCAGCCAAGATTACGCCACATTGAACACTGAAGCTTTCTTT. This encodes CASSQDYATLNTEAFF.

The V and J genes are TRBV6-5 and TRBJ1-2; D call uncertain. The CDR3 has 14 residues. V lost 2 bases, J lost 0 bases, and 7 bases lay in between. Germline-derived CDR1 and CDR2 are MNHEY and SVGAGI. The CDR3 loop reads CASSYRVPNYGYTF. In DNA, the CDR3 is TGTGCCAGCAGTTACAGGGTGCCTAACTATGGCTACACCTTC.

CDR3 residues: CASSGTGDMNTEAFF. CDR3 sequence (DNA): TGTGCCAGCTCAGGGACAGGGGACATGAACACTGAAGCTTTCTTT. The chain has TRBV5-6 and TRBJ1-1; 10 nucleotides line up with TRBD1. This CDR3 region has 15 residues. Germline values: CDR1 SGHDT, CDR2 YYEEEE. The junction had 6 bases not matched to a gene; V was cut back by 7 bases and J by 0 bases.

CDR3 nucleotides: TGTGCCAGCAGCCAATCCGGACGGCGGAACACTGAAGCTTTCTTT. This translates into CASSQSGRRNTEAFF. This chain links TRBV14 with TRBJ1-1; no definite D call. Germline values: CDR1 SGHDN, CDR2 FVKESK. V lost 2 bases and J lost 1, with 11 bases in between. CDR3 size: 15 residues.

This clone was counted once. The chain recombines TRBV28 with TRBJ1-5; TRBD1 might be the D (5 bases). CDR3 length: 16 amino acids. Trimming took 2 bases from V and 4 from J, leaving 15 bases between them. Germline CDR1 reads MDHEN; CDR2 reads SYDVKM. DNA for the CDR3: TGTGCCAGCAGTTTACGACAGTACCGGGGTAATCAGCCCCAGCATTTT. Residues: CASSLRQYRGNQPQHF.

The chain carries TRBV5-1 and TRBJ2-1, with D possibly matching TRBD2 (6 bases). This CDR3 region has 14 residues. CDR1 and CDR2 from the germline V gene are SGHRS and YFSETQ. The germline V and J ends were trimmed by 2 bases and 9 bases, with 15 bases remaining between them. The CDR3 nucleotides read TGCGCCAGCAGCTTCGGGCCGGAGGGTGGTGAGCAGTTCTTC. Its translation is CASSFGPEGGEQFF. The full variable domain, completed using reference TRBV5-1 and TRBJ2-1, is KAGVTQTPRYLIKTRGQQVTLSCSPISGHRSVSWYQQTPGQGLQFLFEYFSETQRNKGNFPGRFSGRQFSNSRSEMNVSTLELGDSALYLCASSFGPEGGEQFFGPGTRLTVL.

V and J are TRBV6-6 and TRBJ1-1; 10 bases line up with TRBD1. V trimming: 2 bases; J trimming: 8 bases; junction bases outside the gene matches: 5. The CDR3 length is 14 residues. Germline V gene lookup returns CDR1 MNHNY and CDR2 SVGAGI (reference sequence). CDR3 residues: CASSYDRGRLEAFF. As DNA, the CDR3 is TGTGCCAGCAGTTACGACAGGGGGCGTCTGGAAGCTTTCTTT.

This rearrangement joins TRBV11-2 to TRBJ2-6; 9 bases agree with TRBD1. The V gene end was trimmed by 6 bases and the J gene end by 2 bases; junction bases not matched to a gene: 8. The CDR3 consists of 17 residues. Germline CDR1 and CDR2: SGHAT and FQNNGV. The CDR3: CASSSGTGIAGANVLTF. CDR3 nucleotide sequence: TGTGCCAGCAGTTCCGGGACAGGGATTGCTGGGGCCAACGTCCTGACTTTC.

V and J are TRBV14 and TRBJ2-1; 12 nucleotides match TRBD2. V lost 1 base to trimming and J lost 0 bases; unmatched junction nucleotides: 7. CDR3 size: 19 residues. CDR1 is SGHDN, CDR2 FVKESK, per germline. The CDR3 sequence: CASSQAALAGGLSYNEQFF. The DNA for the CDR3 is TGTGCCAGCAGCCAAGCGGCCCTAGCGGGGGGGCTCTCCTACAATGAGCAGTTCTTC.

The chain employs TRBV2 and TRBJ2-7; TRBD1 agrees at 11 bases. The CDR3 is 14 residues long. Germline lookup yields CDR1 SNHLY and CDR2 FYNNEI. The J segment lost 5 bases and the V segment lost 6 bases, leaving 6 bases of the junction unmatched. The CDR3 is CASSGTGGSHEQYF. The CDR3 DNA sequence: TGTGCCAGCAGCGGGACAGGGGGATCCCACGAGCAGTACTTC.

This clone was seen only once. The rearrangement links TRBV14 to TRBJ2-3, with D unresolved. Trimming shortened V by 1 base and J by 5 bases, and 4 bases separated the two germline ends. The CDR3 covers 12 residues. Germline V CDR1 and CDR2: SGHDN, FVKESK. The CDR3 DNA sequence: TGTGCCAGCAGCCAAGTTAAAGATACGCAGTATTTT. This gives the protein CASSQVKDTQYF.

The chain has TRBV28 and TRBJ1-3; TRBD1 agrees at 10 bases. There are 15 residues in the CDR3. Germline V CDR1 and CDR2: MDHEN, SYDVKM. The J segment lost 4 bases and the V segment lost 6 bases, leaving 6 bases of the junction unmatched. CDR3 coding DNA: TGTGCCAGCAGGTCCGGGACAGGGGCCGGAAACACCATATATTTT. Translated, it gives CASRSGTGAGNTIYF.

The chain joins TRBV2 to TRBJ1-5; a possible D gene is TRBD1 (5 bases). CDR1 is SNHLY and CDR2 is FYNNEI in the germline V gene. The length of the CDR3 is 15 residues. Trimming stripped 4 bases from V and 4 bases from J, with 14 bases between. The CDR3 region is CASSAGTKINQPQHF. The CDR3, as DNA: TGTGCCAGCAGTGCTGGGACCAAAATTAATCAGCCCCAGCATTTT.

The chain joins TRBV15 to TRBJ2-2; D is unclear. The germline V gene encodes CDR1 LNHNV and CDR2 YYDKDF (reference sequence). CDR3 size: 15 residues. V dropped 3 bases and J dropped 3 bases, with 11 bases sitting between them. CDR3 region: CATSSWQDHTGELFF. The CDR3 DNA follows: TGTGCCACCAGCAGTTGGCAGGACCACACCGGGGAGCTGTTTTTT.

This clone was seen more than once but under ten times. The rearrangement links TRBV19 to TRBJ2-1; the match to TRBD2 covers 8 bases. The germline CDR1 and CDR2 sequences are LNHDA and SQIVND (reference sequence). V shed 3 bases and J 9 bases; nucleotides not matched to a gene: 10. The CDR3 consists of 15 residues. The CDR3 is CASSIEGFAGGEQFF. The CDR3 DNA reads TGTGCCAGTAGTATCGAGGGCTTCGCGGGAGGTGAGCAGTTCTTC.

The gene calls are TRBV7-2 and TRBJ2-7; D might be TRBD1 (6 bases). This CDR3 contains 15 residues. V lost 2 bases and J lost 0, with 11 bases in between. Germline V lookup: CDR1 SGHTA, CDR2 FQGNSA. The CDR3 bases are TGTGCCAGCAGCTTATCCACAGGGAGCTCCTACGAGCAGTACTTC. It encodes CASSLSTGSSYEQYF.

In DNA form, the CDR3 reads TGTGCCAGCAGTTACTGGGGGACAGGGGGGTATGAGCAGTTCTTC. Translation gives CASSYWGTGGYEQFF. The chain is built from TRBV6-6 and TRBJ2-1; 11 nucleotides line up with TRBD1. CDR1 and CDR2 from the germline V gene are MNHNY and SVGAGI (reference sequence). This CDR3 is built from 15 residues. With 1 base clipped from V and 8 bases from J, the junction kept 4 bases outside the gene matches.

For the CDR3, the DNA is TGTGCCAGCAGCCTTCTAGCGGCCAGCACAGATACGCAGTATTTT. Residues: CASSLLAASTDTQYF. The rearrangement uses TRBV6-4 and TRBJ2-3; 7 positions match TRBD2. This CDR3 is 15 amino acids long. The germline gives CDR1 MRHNA, CDR2 SNTAGT. J lost 0 bases, V lost 6 bases, and 6 bases had no gene match.

V gene TRBV27 combines with J gene TRBJ2-7, with D perhaps TRBD2 (5 bases). There are 15 residues in the CDR3. Deletions cut 6 bases from V and 1 base from J, with 16 bases between. The germline V gene has CDR1 MNHEY and CDR2 SMNVEV (reference sequence). In nucleotides, the CDR3 is TGTGCCAGCAGGCCCTTGGGAGCGGCTTCCTACGAGCAGTACTTC. Translating it yields CASRPLGAASYEQYF.

This chain uses TRBV5-6 with TRBJ2-7; D not resolved. The CDR3 is made up of 16 amino acids. Trimming removed 1 base from V and 1 base from J, with 15 bases in between. Germline CDR1 SGHDT, CDR2 YYEEEE. In DNA, the CDR3 is TGTGCCAGCAGCTTGTTATCACAGTTTCTTTCCTACGAGCAGTACTTC. It codes for CASSLLSQFLSYEQYF.